Sequencing of this T cell receptor beta chain was carried out in a study of T cells after posttransplantation cyclophosphamide. This clone was observed many times. What it recognizes is unknown. Trimming removed 4 bases at V and 9 bases at J, with 17 bases between. There are 14 residues in the CDR3. Germline loops: CDR1 SGHRS, CDR2 YFSETQ. The related graft donor's blood sample was taken on the day of bone marrow donation. Using immunoSEQ multiplex PCR, the repertoire was profiled, and TCRdb retains in-frame clones only, with some absent. The sample was found to contain around 44,000 clones, and every one recurs. The study's findings and limits: TRB clonality was highly associated with recipient CMV seropositivity and reactivation.

Sequencing was done on a sample of PBMCs. The genes are TRBV5-1 and TRBJ2-1, with D possibly being TRBD1 (6 bases). The TCR was taken from a man aged 35 to 55 in good health, CMV-negative, and a related stem cell transplant donor. The CDR3 nucleotides are TGCGCCAGCAGCCCAAGTACAGGGACCGGTGAGCAGTTCTTC. This encodes CASSPSTGTGEQFF.